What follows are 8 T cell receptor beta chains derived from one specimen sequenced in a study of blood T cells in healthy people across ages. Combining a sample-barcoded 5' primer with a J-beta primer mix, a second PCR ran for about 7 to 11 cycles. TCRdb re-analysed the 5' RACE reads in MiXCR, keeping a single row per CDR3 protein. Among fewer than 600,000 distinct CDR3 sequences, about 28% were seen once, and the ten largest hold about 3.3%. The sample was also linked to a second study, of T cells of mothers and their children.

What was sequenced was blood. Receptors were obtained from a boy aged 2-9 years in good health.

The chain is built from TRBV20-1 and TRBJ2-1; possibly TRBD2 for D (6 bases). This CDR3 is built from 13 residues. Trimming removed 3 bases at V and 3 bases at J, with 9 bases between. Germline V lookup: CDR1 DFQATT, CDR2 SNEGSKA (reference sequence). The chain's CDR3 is CSARPGDYNEQFF. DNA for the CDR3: TGCAGTGCTAGGCCGGGAGACTACAATGAGCAGTTCTTC.

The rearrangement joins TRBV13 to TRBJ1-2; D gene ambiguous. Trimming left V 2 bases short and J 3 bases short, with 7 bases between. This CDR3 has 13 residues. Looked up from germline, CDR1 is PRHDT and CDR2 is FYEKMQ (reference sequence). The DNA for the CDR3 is TGTGCCAGCAGCTTAATCGGGGACTATGGCTACACCTTC. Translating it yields CASSLIGDYGYTF.

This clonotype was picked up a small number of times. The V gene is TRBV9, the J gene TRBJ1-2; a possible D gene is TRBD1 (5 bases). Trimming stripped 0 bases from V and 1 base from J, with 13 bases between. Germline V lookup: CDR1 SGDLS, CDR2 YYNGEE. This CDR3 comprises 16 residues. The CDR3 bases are TGTGCCAGCAGCGTAGAAGCAGGGCCACTTAACTATGGCTACACCTTC. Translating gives CASSVEAGPLNYGYTF.

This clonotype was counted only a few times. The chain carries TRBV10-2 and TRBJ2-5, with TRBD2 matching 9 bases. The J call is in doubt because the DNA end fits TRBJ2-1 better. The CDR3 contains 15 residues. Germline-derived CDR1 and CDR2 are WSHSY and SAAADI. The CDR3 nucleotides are TGCGCCAGCAGGACGGCGGGAGGGGGGTACAATGAGCAGTTCTTC. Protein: CASRTAGGGYNEQFF.

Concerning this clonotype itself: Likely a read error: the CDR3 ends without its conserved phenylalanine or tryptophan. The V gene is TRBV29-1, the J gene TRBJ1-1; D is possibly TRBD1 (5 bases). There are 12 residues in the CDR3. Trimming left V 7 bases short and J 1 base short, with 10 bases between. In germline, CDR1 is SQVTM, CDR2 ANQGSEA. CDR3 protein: CSALGPNTEAFL. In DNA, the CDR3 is TGCAGCGCACTGGGACCGAACACTGAAGCTTTCCTT.

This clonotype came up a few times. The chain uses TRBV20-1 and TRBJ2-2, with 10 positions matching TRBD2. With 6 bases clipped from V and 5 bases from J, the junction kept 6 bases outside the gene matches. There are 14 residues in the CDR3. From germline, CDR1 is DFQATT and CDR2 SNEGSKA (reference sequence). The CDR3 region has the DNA TGCAGTGCAACCGGGACTAGCGAAACCGGGGAGCTGTTTTTT. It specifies CSATGTSETGELFF.

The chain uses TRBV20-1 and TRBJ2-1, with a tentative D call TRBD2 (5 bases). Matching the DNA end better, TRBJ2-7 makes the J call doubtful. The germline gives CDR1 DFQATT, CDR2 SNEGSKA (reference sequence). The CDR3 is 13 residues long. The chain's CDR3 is CSARGETGYEQYF. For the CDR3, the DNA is TGCAGTGCTAGAGGGGAGACTGGCTACGAGCAGTACTTC.

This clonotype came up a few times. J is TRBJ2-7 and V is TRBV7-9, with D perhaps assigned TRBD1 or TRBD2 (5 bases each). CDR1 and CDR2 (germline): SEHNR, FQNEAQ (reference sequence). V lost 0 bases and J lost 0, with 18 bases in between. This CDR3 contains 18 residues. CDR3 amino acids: CASSLAPGEGPYSYEQYF. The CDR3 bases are TGTGCCAGCAGCTTAGCCCCGGGCGAGGGGCCTTACTCCTACGAGCAGTACTTC.